The TCR beta chain under discussion was sequenced for a study of T cell repertoires in cytomegalovirus infection (dated by TCRdb to the late 2010s). Context from the whole study: Recently identified HLA-C-restricted CMV epitopes, whose presentation resists viral immunomodulation, were targeted by peptide stimulations together with well-studied HLA-B-restricted epitopes. Because public TCR beta signatures pointed to carriage of CMV infection together with the matching HLA type, the HLA type of each donor mattered for the analysis.

Results the study describes overall, beyond this receptor: The ex vivo response was dominated by HLA-C-restricted CMV-specific TCR beta clonotypes, and the single most frequent clonotype in two of eight donors was supplied by these HLA-C-restricted clonotypes. In both this cohort and an independent cohort of under 450 donors, the cumulative frequency of public TCR beta family members distinguished carriers of CMV infection plus the relevant HLA type.

In this sample, this clonotype turned up a few times. The specificity of this receptor is unknown. There are no base qualities to consult, and no much larger clone falls within one base. According to the study, the label for this sample's treatment or condition signals: in vitro stimulation with specific CMV peptide epitopes to enrich CMV-specific T cells. The data were produced on an Illumina HiSeq 1500. TCRdb reanalyzed the raw reads on its own, using fastp at Q25 for trimming and MiXCR for clone calling, and kept in-frame beta chains. Entries that share a CDR3 protein sequence are merged under the most common genes and DNA. Recorded for this sample are roughly 990,000 distinct CDR3 sequences; approximately 31% of them occurred a single time. Of the sample, around an eighth falls within the top ten clones. The CDR3 holds 13 amino acids from the cysteine to the phenylalanine. This entry keeps only the CDR3 DNA: 39 bases, framed from base 1. CDR1 and CDR2, looked up from the germline V gene, are SQVTM and ANQGSEA. V loses 7 bases of germline sequence and J loses 6 bases, and the interval between the two ends is 16 bases.

This sample comprised cultured CD8+ T cells from PBMCs, obtained from culture after CMV antigen stimulation. The chain links TRBV29-1 with TRBJ2-1; matching of 7 bases hints at TRBD2 as the D gene. The TCR sequence derives from a human donor in good health (CMV status not recorded). Some clones in this sample may be carry-over from other donors' samples. The nucleotide sequence reads as follows: TGCAGCGCCCGAGGGGGAGGGGTCAATGAGCAGTTCTTC. Its amino acids are CSARGGGVNEQFF.